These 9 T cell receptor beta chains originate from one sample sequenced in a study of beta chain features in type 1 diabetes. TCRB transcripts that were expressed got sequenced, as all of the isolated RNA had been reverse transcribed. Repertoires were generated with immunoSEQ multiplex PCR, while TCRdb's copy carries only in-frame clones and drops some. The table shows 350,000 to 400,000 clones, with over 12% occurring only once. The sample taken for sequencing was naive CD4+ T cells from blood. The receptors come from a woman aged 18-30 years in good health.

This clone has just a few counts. The CDR3: CASSRTSLFSGELFF. The CDR3 bases are TGTGCCAGCAGTCGGACTAGTCTCTTCTCCGGGGAGCTGTTTTTT. The chain links TRBV2 to TRBJ2-2, with 7 nucleotides matching TRBD2. Germline CDR1 is SNHLY and CDR2 is FYNNEI. This CDR3 has 15 residues. Unmatched junction bases numbered 9, after V lost 5 bases and J lost 6 bases.

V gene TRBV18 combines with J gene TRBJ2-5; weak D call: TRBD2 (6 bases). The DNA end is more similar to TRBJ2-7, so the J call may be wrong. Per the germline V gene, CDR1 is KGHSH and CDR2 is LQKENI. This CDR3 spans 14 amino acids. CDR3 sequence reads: CASSPPGGFYEQYF. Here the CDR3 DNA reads TGTGCCAGCTCACCACCAGGAGGGTTTTACGAGCAGTACTTC.

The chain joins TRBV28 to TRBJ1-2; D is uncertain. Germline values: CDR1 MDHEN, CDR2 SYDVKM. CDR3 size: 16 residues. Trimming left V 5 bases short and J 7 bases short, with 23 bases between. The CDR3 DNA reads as TGTGCCAGCAGTCCTCCGACGGACTCGAGGTATATTGGCTACACCTTC. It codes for CASSPPTDSRYIGYTF.

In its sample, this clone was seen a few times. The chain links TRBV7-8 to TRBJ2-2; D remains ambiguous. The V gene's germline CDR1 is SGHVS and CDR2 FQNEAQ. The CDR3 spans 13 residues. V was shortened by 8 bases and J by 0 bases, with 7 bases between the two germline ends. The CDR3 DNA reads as TGTGCCAGCCGCACTACGAACACCGGGGAGCTGTTTTTT. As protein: CASRTTNTGELFF.

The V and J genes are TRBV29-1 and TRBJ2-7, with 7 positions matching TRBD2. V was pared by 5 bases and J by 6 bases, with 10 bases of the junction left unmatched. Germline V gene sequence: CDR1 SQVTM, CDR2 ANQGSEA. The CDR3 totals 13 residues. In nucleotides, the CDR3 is TGCAGCGTTTTTTCGATATCGGGGGGCGAGCAGTACTTC. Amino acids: CSVFSISGGEQYF.

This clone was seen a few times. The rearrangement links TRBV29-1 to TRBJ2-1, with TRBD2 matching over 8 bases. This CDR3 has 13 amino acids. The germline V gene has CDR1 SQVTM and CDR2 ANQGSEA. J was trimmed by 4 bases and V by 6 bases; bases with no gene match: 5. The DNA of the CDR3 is TGCAGCGTCAAGCGGGAGAGGTACAATGAGCAGTTCTTC. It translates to CSVKRERYNEQFF.

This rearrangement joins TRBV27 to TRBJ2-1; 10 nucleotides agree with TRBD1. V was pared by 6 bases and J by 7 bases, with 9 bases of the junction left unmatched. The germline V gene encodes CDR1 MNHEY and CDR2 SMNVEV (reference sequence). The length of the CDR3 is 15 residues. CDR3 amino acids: CASRIRGQGFNEQFF. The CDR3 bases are TGTGCCAGCAGAATTAGGGGACAGGGGTTTAATGAGCAGTTCTTC.

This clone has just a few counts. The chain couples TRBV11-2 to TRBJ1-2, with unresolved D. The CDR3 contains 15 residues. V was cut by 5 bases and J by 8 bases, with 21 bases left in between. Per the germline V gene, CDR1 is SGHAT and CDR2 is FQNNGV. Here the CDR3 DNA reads TGTGCCAGCAGCAGTAACCGGCTGCTCCCGGAGGGCTACACCTTC. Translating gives CASSSNRLLPEGYTF. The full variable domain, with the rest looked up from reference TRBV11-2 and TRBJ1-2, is EAGVAQSPRYKIIEKRQSVAFWCNPISGHATLYWYQQILGQGPKLLIQFQNNGVVDDSQLPKDRFSAERLKGVDSTLKIQPAKLEDSAVYLCASSSNRLLPEGYTFGSGTRLTVV.

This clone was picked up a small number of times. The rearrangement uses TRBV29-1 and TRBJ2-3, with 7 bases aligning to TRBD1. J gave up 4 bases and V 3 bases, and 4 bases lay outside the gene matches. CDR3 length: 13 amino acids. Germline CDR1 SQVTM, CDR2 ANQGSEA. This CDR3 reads CSVDRTGPDTQYF. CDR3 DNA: TGCAGCGTTGATAGGACAGGACCAGATACGCAGTATTTT.